This T cell receptor (beta chain) came from a study of identical twins. This clonotype was found many times. Its antigen is still unknown. CDR1 SGHAT and CDR2 FQNNGV come from the germline V gene. Losses at the gene ends were 4 bases for V and 8 bases for J; bases not matched to a gene: 14. There are 16 residues in the CDR3. TCRdb re-derived calls from the 5' RACE reads in MiXCR, one entry per CDR3 protein. Counted here are roughly 350,000 distinct CDR3 sequences, about 9% occurring once; the ten biggest clones make up under 10%. Study results and caveats: The conclusions drew on cross-sectional statistical analysis instead of tracking the same donors. For zero-insertion analyses, partial confounding could come from invariant MAIT and iNKT cells. The abundant beta clonotypes from cord blood had fewer insertions, and memory repertoires had none of this.

V usage is TRBV11-2 and J usage is TRBJ2-3, with 8 bases fitting TRBD2. The source is a woman in her fifties or sixties in good health. The sample comprised naive T cells sorted from blood. The CDR3 bases are TGTGCCAGCAGCTCAATTAGCGGGGCCCGAGGGGGTACGCAGTATTTT. The encoded protein is CASSSISGARGGTQYF.